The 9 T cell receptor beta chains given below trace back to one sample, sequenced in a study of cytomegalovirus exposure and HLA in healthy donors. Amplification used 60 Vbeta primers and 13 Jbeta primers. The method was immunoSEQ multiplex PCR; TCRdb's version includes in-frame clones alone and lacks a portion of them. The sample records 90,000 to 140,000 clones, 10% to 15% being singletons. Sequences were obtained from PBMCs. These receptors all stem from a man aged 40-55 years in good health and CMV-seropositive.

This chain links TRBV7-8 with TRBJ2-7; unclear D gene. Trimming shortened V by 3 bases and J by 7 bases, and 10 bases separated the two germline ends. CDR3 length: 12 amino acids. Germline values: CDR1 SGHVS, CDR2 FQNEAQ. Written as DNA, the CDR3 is TGTGCCAGCAGCTTGACGGCGAGGGAGCAGTACTTC. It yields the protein CASSLTAREQYF.

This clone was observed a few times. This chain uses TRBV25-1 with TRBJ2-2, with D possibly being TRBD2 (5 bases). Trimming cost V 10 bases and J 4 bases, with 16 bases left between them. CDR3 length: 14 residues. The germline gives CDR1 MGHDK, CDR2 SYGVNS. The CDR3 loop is CATTRGIGTGELFF. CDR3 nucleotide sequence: TGTGCCACCACCCGGGGAATTGGCACCGGGGAGCTGTTTTTT.

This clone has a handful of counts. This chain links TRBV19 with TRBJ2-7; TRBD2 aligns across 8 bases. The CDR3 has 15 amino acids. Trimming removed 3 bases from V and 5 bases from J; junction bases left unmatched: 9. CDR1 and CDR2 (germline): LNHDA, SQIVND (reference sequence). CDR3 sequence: CASSISSGLSNEQYF. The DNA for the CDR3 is TGTGCCAGTAGTATCTCTAGCGGGTTATCGAACGAGCAGTACTTC.

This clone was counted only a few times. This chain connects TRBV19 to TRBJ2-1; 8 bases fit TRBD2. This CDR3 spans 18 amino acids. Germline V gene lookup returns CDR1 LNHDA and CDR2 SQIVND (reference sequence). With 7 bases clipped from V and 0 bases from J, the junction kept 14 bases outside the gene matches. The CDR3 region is CASKPLASGYGSYNEQFF. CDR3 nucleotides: TGTGCCAGTAAGCCCCTGGCTAGCGGGTATGGCTCCTACAATGAGCAGTTCTTC.

The CDR3 sequence: CASSYSGLDDYNEQFF. The CDR3 nucleotides read TGTGCCAGCAGTTACTCCGGACTAGATGACTACAATGAGCAGTTCTTC. This chain links TRBV6-6 with TRBJ2-1, with TRBD2 matching 7 bases. Germline values: CDR1 MNHNY, CDR2 SVGAGI (reference sequence). The CDR3 length is 16 residues. V gave up 0 bases and J gave up 3 bases; unmatched junction bases: 5.

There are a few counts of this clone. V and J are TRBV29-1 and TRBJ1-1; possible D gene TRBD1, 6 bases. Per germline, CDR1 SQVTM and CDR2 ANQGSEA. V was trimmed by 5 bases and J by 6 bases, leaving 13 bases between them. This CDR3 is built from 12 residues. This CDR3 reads CSVPAGAAEAFF. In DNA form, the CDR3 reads TGCAGCGTTCCCGCGGGGGCTGCTGAAGCTTTCTTT.

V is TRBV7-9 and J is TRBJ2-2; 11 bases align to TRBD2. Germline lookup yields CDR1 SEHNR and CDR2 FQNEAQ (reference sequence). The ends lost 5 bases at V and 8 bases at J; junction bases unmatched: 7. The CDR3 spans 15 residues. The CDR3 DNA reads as TGTGCCAGCAGCCCCGGGACTAGCGGCGCGGGGGAGCTGTTTTTT. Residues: CASSPGTSGAGELFF.

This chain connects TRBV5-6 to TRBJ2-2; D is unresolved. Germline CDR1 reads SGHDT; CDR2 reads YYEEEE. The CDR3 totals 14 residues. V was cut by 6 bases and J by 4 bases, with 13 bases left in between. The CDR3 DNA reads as TGTGCCAGCACCGGAAAGACGGGCACCGGGGAGCTGTTTTTT. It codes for CASTGKTGTGELFF.

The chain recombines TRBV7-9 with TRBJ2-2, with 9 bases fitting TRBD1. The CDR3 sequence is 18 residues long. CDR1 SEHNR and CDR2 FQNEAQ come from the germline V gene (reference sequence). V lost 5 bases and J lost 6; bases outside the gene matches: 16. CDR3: CASSARQGVFMSAGELFF. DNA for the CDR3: TGTGCCAGCAGCGCCCGACAGGGGGTGTTCATGTCGGCCGGGGAGCTGTTTTTT.